Below are 10 T cell receptor beta chains sequenced from a single sample in a study of blood T cell repertoires in COVID-19. Clones were sequenced by immunoSEQ multiplex PCR, and TCRdb holds only the in-frame ones, with some missing. The sample includes approximately 350,000 clones, around 83% seen only once; the top ten take about 2.7%. Sequenced material: peripheral blood. The receptors come from a man aged 30-40 years with active or convalescent COVID-19.

This chain connects TRBV7-3 to TRBJ2-2; a weak D match, TRBD2 (6 bases). Trimming took 5 bases from V and 0 from J, leaving 13 bases between them. Germline loops: CDR1 SGHTA, CDR2 FQGTGA. The CDR3 extends over 16 amino acids. CDR3 sequence: CASSLGGNANTGELFF. For the CDR3, the DNA is TGTGCCAGCAGCCTGGGGGGAAACGCGAACACCGGGGAGCTGTTTTTT.

With respect to this clone: The sample carries other DNA sequences with the same CDR3. The genes are TRBV19 and TRBJ1-2, with D hard to call. Germline values: CDR1 LNHDA, CDR2 SQIVND (reference sequence). There are 12 residues in the CDR3. V was trimmed by 5 bases and J by 7 bases, leaving 11 bases between them. CDR3 protein: CASSYREGGYTF. DNA for the CDR3: TGTGCCAGTAGTTACCGGGAGGGTGGCTACACCTTC.

The chain recombines TRBV30 with TRBJ1-1; D unresolved. The CDR3 extends over 12 amino acids. V lost 0 bases and J 5 bases, leaving 7 bases between the germline ends. CDR1 and CDR2 from the germline V gene are GTSNPN and SVGIG (reference sequence). For the CDR3, the DNA is TGTGCCTGGAGTGTTTTGCTAACTGAAGCTTTCTTT. Encoded protein: CAWSVLLTEAFF.

The chain joins TRBV28 to TRBJ2-7; D uncertain. With 6 bases removed from V and 2 bases from J, the gap between germline ends came to 8 bases. Germline CDR1 and CDR2: MDHEN and SYDVKM. There are 12 residues in the CDR3. CDR3 nucleotide sequence: TGTGCCAGCAGCCTTTCCCCCTACGAGCAGTACTTC. As protein: CASSLSPYEQYF.

The V gene is TRBV5-3, the J gene TRBJ1-4; the match to TRBD1 covers 7 bases. Being an ORF, TRBV5-3 has a function that is uncertain. V lost 4 bases to trimming and J lost 4 bases; unmatched junction nucleotides: 10. This CDR3 spans 16 amino acids. The CDR3 here is CARSKGTVSGNEKLFF. The CDR3 nucleotides are TGTGCCAGAAGCAAGGGGACAGTTTCGGGTAATGAAAAACTGTTTTTT.

This clone was seen a handful of times. This rearrangement joins TRBV27 to TRBJ2-7; D is uncertain. Trimming took off 8 bases at V and 2 bases at J, with 19 bases between the two ends. The CDR3 sequence is 15 residues long. Germline CDR1 MNHEY, CDR2 SMNVEV (reference sequence). CDR3 loop: CASSHPQAATYEQYF. CDR3 in DNA: TGTGCCAGCTCCCACCCGCAGGCCGCGACCTACGAGCAGTACTTC.

The rearrangement joins TRBV5-1 to TRBJ2-5; TRBD1 might be the D (6 bases). Germline CDR1 SGHRS, CDR2 YFSETQ. The CDR3 is made up of 14 amino acids. V was cut by 4 bases and J by 1 base, with 11 bases left in between. The CDR3 coding sequence is TGCGCCAGCAGCGGATGGGGGCCCCAAGAGACCCAGTACTTC. Its translation is CASSGWGPQETQYF. Full variable domain (outside the CDR3, taken from reference TRBV5-1 and TRBJ2-5): KAGVTQTPRYLIKTRGQQVTLSCSPISGHRSVSWYQQTPGQGLQFLFEYFSETQRNKGNFPGRFSGRQFSNSRSEMNVSTLELGDSALYLCASSGWGPQETQYFGPGTRLLVL.

The chain combines TRBV11-3 with TRBJ2-7; 10 bases are a match to TRBD2. The germline CDR1 and CDR2 sequences are SGHNT and YENEEA. The junction had 2 bases not matched to a gene; V was cut back by 3 bases and J by 0 bases. The CDR3 totals 15 residues. CDR3 sequence: CASSFSSGSSYEQYF. CDR3 sequence (DNA): TGTGCCAGCAGCTTTTCTAGCGGGAGCTCCTACGAGCAGTACTTC.

This rearrangement joins TRBV18 to TRBJ1-5, with D possibly matching TRBD1 (5 bases). Per germline, CDR1 KGHSH and CDR2 LQKENI. V was pared by 6 bases and J by 5 bases, with 17 bases between. This CDR3 spans 15 amino acids. CDR3 bases: TGTGCCAGCTCCCCCGGAGGGGCCCCCCATCAGCCCCAGCATTTT. It yields the protein CASSPGGAPHQPQHF.

The chain carries TRBV27 and TRBJ2-1; 9 bases agree with TRBD1. CDR1 is MNHEY, CDR2 SMNVEV, per germline (reference sequence). V lost 0 bases and J lost 7; bases outside the gene matches: 7. This CDR3 spans 16 amino acids. The CDR3 is CASSLSGTGWRNEQFF. CDR3 DNA: TGTGCCAGCAGTTTATCTGGGACAGGGTGGCGTAATGAGCAGTTCTTC.